These 25 T cell receptor beta chains were all obtained from the same sample, sequenced in a study of PD-L1 blockade in urothelial cancer listed by TCRdb under 2017. Library prep was done by the immunoSEQ multiplex PCR assay. TCRdb took this table from immuneACCESS and kept in-frame rearrangements with V and J called. Such tables lack part of the clones; where checked against another copy, unresolved V genes explain under half of the gap, and the rest is unexplained. This sample gives around 100,000 clones in total; around 93% of them show up just once. The ten largest make up around 4% of the sample. The intended sense of this specimen's time point label: peripheral blood 6 weeks after treatment start. The sequencing used PBMCs, collected around atezolizumab (anti-PD-L1) treatment. All receptors come from a man aged 55 to 70 with urothelial cancer.

The rearrangement joins TRBV6-6 to TRBJ1-2, with D possibly matching TRBD1 (6 bases). The CDR3 spans 14 residues. V was cut by 6 bases and J by 3 bases, with 14 bases left in between. CDR1 and CDR2 (germline): MNHNY, SVGAGI (reference sequence). In DNA, the CDR3 is TGTGCCAGCAGGCCCATGACAGGATACTATGGCTACACCTTC. Encoded protein: CASRPMTGYYGYTF.

The chain uses TRBV4-3 and TRBJ2-6, with D tentatively TRBD1 (5 bases). This CDR3 spans 16 amino acids. V gave up 0 bases and J gave up 4 bases, with 10 bases separating them. CDR1 is LGHNA and CDR2 is YSLEER in the germline V gene. CDR3 region: CASSQEGAAGANVLTF. CDR3 DNA sequence: TGCGCCAGCAGCCAAGAAGGGGCGGCCGGGGCCAACGTCCTGACTTTC.

The sample holds a few counts of this clone. The chain recombines TRBV6-1 with TRBJ1-2; 7 bases match TRBD1. The CDR3 is made up of 15 amino acids. V shed 6 bases, J shed 3 bases, and the junction held 10 bases outside the gene matches. From germline, CDR1 is MNHNS and CDR2 SASEGT. CDR3 sequence reads: CASSKTGYQYYGYTF. CDR3 nucleotide sequence: TGTGCCAGCAGCAAGACAGGGTATCAGTACTATGGCTACACCTTC.

This chain connects TRBV7-6 to TRBJ1-1; D is unclear. The CDR3 spans 17 residues. Germline assignment: CDR1 SGHVS and CDR2 FNYEAQ. V lost 8 bases, J lost 5 bases, and 27 bases lay in between. The CDR3, as DNA: TGTGCCAGCTCACCCCTCGGTAGCCCCCGCATCGATACTGAAGCTTTCTTT. Residues: CASSPLGSPRIDTEAFF.

In DNA, the CDR3 is TGCAGCGTTTCTGCTCAGGGGCCGGGAAACACCATATATTTT. Translating it yields CSVSAQGPGNTIYF. This chain links TRBV29-1 with TRBJ1-3, with D tentatively TRBD1 (6 bases). V was shortened by 5 bases and J by 4 bases, with 15 bases between the two germline ends. Germline CDR1 is SQVTM and CDR2 is ANQGSEA. The CDR3 contains 14 residues.

V and J are TRBV5-8 and TRBJ2-2, with TRBD2 identical over 13 bases. CDR1 SGHTS and CDR2 YDEGEE come from the germline V gene. J was trimmed by 3 bases and V by 7 bases; bases with no gene match: 6. This CDR3 is 16 amino acids long. This CDR3 is CASRPGLAGHTGELFF. CDR3 in DNA: TGTGCCAGCCGACCGGGACTAGCGGGACACACCGGGGAGCTGTTTTTT.

The chain joins TRBV9 to TRBJ1-5; D ambiguous. Per germline, CDR1 SGDLS and CDR2 YYNGEE. V was pared by 4 bases and J by 5 bases, with 19 bases between. The CDR3 has 16 amino acids. The CDR3 loop is CASSPAGRVGDQPQHF. The DNA for the CDR3 is TGTGCCAGCAGCCCAGCCGGGAGGGTTGGGGATCAGCCCCAGCATTTT.

The chain links TRBV29-1 to TRBJ2-5; D possibly corresponds to TRBD1 (5 bases). Trimming removed 3 bases from V and 4 bases from J, with 15 bases in between. The CDR3 is 14 residues long. The germline V gene has CDR1 SQVTM and CDR2 ANQGSEA. CDR3 in DNA: TGCAGCGTTGAGTCAGGTAGAACAGGAGAGACCCAGTACTTC. Translating gives CSVESGRTGETQYF.

In nucleotides, the CDR3 is TGCGCCAGCAGCCAGCTCCAGGGGATAGATACGCAGTATTTT. Residues: CASSQLQGIDTQYF. This chain uses TRBV4-1 with TRBJ2-3; D is possibly TRBD1 (6 bases). The germline CDR1 and CDR2 sequences are MGHRA and YSYEKL. V lost 3 bases and J lost 5, with 12 bases in between. This CDR3 has 14 residues.

The J gene is TRBJ2-3, the V gene TRBV5-4; 14 bases are shared with TRBD2. The CDR3 sequence is 17 residues long. Germline lookup yields CDR1 SGHNT and CDR2 YYREEE (reference sequence). Unmatched junction bases numbered 5, after V lost 4 bases and J lost 1 base. The CDR3: CASSPGLAGGGTDTQYF. The CDR3, as DNA: TGTGCCAGCAGCCCTGGACTAGCGGGAGGAGGCACAGATACGCAGTATTTT.

This chain links TRBV4-2 with TRBJ2-3; D not resolved. The germline V and J ends were trimmed by 1 base and 2 bases, with 7 bases remaining between them. The CDR3 has 14 residues. Germline V lookup: CDR1 LGHNA, CDR2 YNFKEQ. The CDR3 sequence is CASSQGLPTDTQYF. CDR3 bases: TGTGCCAGCAGCCAAGGACTTCCCACAGATACGCAGTATTTT.

The chain has TRBV28 and TRBJ2-7, with 9 bases fitting TRBD1. Germline V gene lookup returns CDR1 MDHEN and CDR2 SYDVKM. J was trimmed by 7 bases and V by 8 bases; bases with no gene match: 15. The CDR3 covers 15 residues. CDR3 in amino acids: CASRGPGTGSEEQYF. CDR3 DNA sequence: TGTGCCAGCCGTGGCCCAGGGACAGGGTCGGAAGAGCAGTACTTC.

The V gene is TRBV18, the J gene TRBJ1-2, with a possible D match to TRBD1 (5 bases). The length of the CDR3 is 17 residues. Trimming took off 0 bases at V and 0 bases at J, with 14 bases between the two ends. Germline lookup yields CDR1 KGHSH and CDR2 LQKENI. The CDR3 nucleotides read TGTGCCAGCTCACCACCGCCAGGGCGAGGCCCTAACTATGGCTACACCTTC. It translates to CASSPPPGRGPNYGYTF. The full variable domain, completed using reference TRBV18 and TRBJ1-2, is NAGVMQNPRHLVRRRGQEARLRCSPMKGHSHVYWYRQLPEEGLKFMVYLQKENIIDESGMPKERFSAEFPKEGPSILRIQQVVRGDSAAYFCASSPPPGRGPNYGYTFGSGTRLTVV.

Only a few counts were recorded for this clone. This chain uses TRBV7-2 with TRBJ2-7; weak D call: TRBD1 (6 bases). Germline V gene sequence: CDR1 SGHTA, CDR2 FQGNSA. This CDR3 has 14 residues. V was pared by 4 bases and J by 4 bases, with 14 bases between. The CDR3 spells CASSSRQAWYEQYF. DNA for the CDR3: TGTGCCAGCAGCTCCAGACAGGCCTGGTACGAGCAGTACTTC.

V and J are TRBV11-2 and TRBJ1-2, with unresolved D. The CDR3 extends over 12 amino acids. Germline V gene sequence: CDR1 SGHAT, CDR2 FQNNGV. V was pared by 4 bases and J by 2 bases, with 5 bases between. This chain's CDR3 is CASSSVNYGYTF. DNA of the CDR3: TGTGCCAGCAGCTCAGTGAACTATGGCTACACCTTC.

This chain connects TRBV27 to TRBJ1-1, with D possibly matching TRBD1 (5 bases). The length of the CDR3 is 15 residues. Germline V gives CDR1 MNHEY, CDR2 SMNVEV (reference sequence). Trimming cost V 5 bases and J 0 bases, with 13 bases left between them. CDR3 amino acids: CASSRQLTLNTEAFF. In nucleotides, the CDR3 is TGTGCCAGCAGTAGACAGCTCACATTGAACACTGAAGCTTTCTTT.

The V gene is TRBV10-3, the J gene TRBJ2-3; 10 bases align to TRBD2. CDR1 ENHRY and CDR2 SYGVKD come from the germline V gene. J gave up 4 bases and V 10 bases, and 5 bases lay outside the gene matches. The CDR3 is made up of 13 amino acids. This CDR3 is CATLAGAADTQYF. In DNA form, the CDR3 reads TGTGCCACGCTAGCGGGGGCGGCAGATACGCAGTATTTT.

CDR3 in DNA: TGTGCCAGCAGCCTAAATAATTCACCCCTCCACTTT. It translates to CASSLNNSPLHF. The rearrangement links TRBV7-2 to TRBJ1-6; D not resolved. Trimming removed 5 bases at V and 5 bases at J, with 4 bases between. Germline V gene data show CDR1 as SGHTA and CDR2 as FQGNSA. The CDR3 is 12 residues long.

CDR3 nucleotide sequence: TGTGCCAGGCGCGGAAGACATAATTCACCCCTCCACTTT. It is translated as CARRGRHNSPLHF. The chain couples TRBV21-1 to TRBJ1-6. TRBV21-1 counts as a pseudogene. This CDR3 contains 13 residues.

The rearrangement uses TRBV4-2 and TRBJ2-1, with D perhaps TRBD2 (7 bases). This CDR3 has 18 residues. CDR1 LGHNA and CDR2 YNFKEQ come from the germline V gene. Trimming took 1 base from V and 2 from J, leaving 18 bases between them. The chain's CDR3 is CASSQGGGGRSAYNEQFF. The CDR3 DNA is TGTGCCAGCAGCCAAGGCGGGGGCGGGAGAAGCGCCTACAATGAGCAGTTCTTC.

J is TRBJ2-5 and V is TRBV5-1; TRBD1 is a possible D gene (5 bases). Germline V lookup: CDR1 SGHRS, CDR2 YFSETQ. The CDR3 length is 13 residues. The V end was cut by 4 bases, the J end by 6 bases, with 13 bases between. CDR3 region: CASSDQGRQTQYF. The DNA for the CDR3 is TGCGCCAGCAGCGACCAGGGTCGGCAGACCCAGTACTTC.

The V gene is TRBV5-4, the J gene TRBJ1-4, with D possibly TRBD1 on 6 matching bases. Trimming stripped 5 bases from V and 4 bases from J, with 15 bases between. The germline V gene encodes CDR1 SGHNT and CDR2 YYREEE (reference sequence). CDR3 length: 15 amino acids. The CDR3 bases are TGTGCCAGCAGGCCCGGGACAAGTAGTAATGAAAAACTGTTTTTT. Translation: CASRPGTSSNEKLFF.

V is TRBV28 and J is TRBJ2-7, with 8 bases identical to TRBD2. The germline CDR1 and CDR2 sequences are MDHEN and SYDVKM. The length of the CDR3 is 13 residues. V lost 10 bases, J lost 6 bases, and 11 bases stayed unmatched. Here the CDR3 DNA reads TGTGCCACTACGGTAGCGGGGCCCCTCGAGCAGTACTTC. This translates into CATTVAGPLEQYF.

This clone was seen just once. The chain is built from TRBV9 and TRBJ1-6, with D perhaps TRBD1 (5 bases). V was pared by 4 bases and J by 7 bases, with 15 bases between. The CDR3 spans 15 residues. Germline loops: CDR1 SGDLS, CDR2 YYNGEE. The CDR3 DNA reads TGTGCCAGCAGCAATGGGGCCCCTATGAATTCACCCCTCCACTTT. The encoded protein is CASSNGAPMNSPLHF.

The chain links TRBV11-2 to TRBJ2-7; D is uncertain. This CDR3 is built from 13 residues. The V gene's germline CDR1 is SGHAT and CDR2 FQNNGV. Trimming took 4 bases from V and 3 from J, leaving 10 bases between them. CDR3 coding DNA: TGTGCCAGCAGCTCCTCGTCCTACTACGAGCAGTACTTC. Its protein product is CASSSSSYYEQYF.